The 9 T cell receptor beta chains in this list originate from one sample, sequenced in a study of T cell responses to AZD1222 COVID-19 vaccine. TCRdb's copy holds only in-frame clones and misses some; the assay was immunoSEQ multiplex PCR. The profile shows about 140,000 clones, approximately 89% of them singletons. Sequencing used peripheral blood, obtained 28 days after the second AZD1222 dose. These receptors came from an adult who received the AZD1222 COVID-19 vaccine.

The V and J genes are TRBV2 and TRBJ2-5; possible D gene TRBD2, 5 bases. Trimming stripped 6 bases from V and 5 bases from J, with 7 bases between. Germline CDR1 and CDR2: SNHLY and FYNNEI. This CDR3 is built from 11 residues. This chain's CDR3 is CASSGVETQYF. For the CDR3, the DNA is TGTGCCAGCAGCGGGGTGGAGACCCAGTACTTC.

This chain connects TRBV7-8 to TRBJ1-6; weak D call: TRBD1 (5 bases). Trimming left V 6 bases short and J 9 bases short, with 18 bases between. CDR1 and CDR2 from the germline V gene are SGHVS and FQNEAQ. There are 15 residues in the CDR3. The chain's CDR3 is CASRPERGPGSPLHF. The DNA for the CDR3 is TGTGCCAGCAGGCCCGAGAGGGGACCGGGTTCACCCCTCCACTTT.

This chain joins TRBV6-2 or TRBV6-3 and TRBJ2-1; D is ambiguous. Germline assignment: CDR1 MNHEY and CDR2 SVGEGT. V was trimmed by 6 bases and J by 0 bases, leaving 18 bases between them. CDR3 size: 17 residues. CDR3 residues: CASSQDAPSYSYNEQFF. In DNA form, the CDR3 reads TGTGCCAGCAGCCAAGACGCGCCGTCCTACTCCTACAATGAGCAGTTCTTC.

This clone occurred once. CDR3 in DNA: TGCGCCAGCAGCCAAGTAGGCGTTGCAGGGGATCTTTTTTTCGGCAATGAGCAGTTCTTC. Translation: CASSQVGVAGDLFFGNEQFF. The chain uses TRBV4-1 and TRBJ2-1; tentative D call: TRBD1 (6 bases). This CDR3 is 20 amino acids long. The germline V gene encodes CDR1 MGHRA and CDR2 YSYEKL. V dropped 1 base and J dropped 6 bases, with 28 bases sitting between them.

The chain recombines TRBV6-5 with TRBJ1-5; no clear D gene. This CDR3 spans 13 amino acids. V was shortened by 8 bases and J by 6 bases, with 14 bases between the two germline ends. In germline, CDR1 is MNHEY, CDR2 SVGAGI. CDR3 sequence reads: CASAGGGGQPQHF. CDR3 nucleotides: TGTGCCAGCGCGGGTGGAGGTGGTCAGCCCCAGCATTTT.

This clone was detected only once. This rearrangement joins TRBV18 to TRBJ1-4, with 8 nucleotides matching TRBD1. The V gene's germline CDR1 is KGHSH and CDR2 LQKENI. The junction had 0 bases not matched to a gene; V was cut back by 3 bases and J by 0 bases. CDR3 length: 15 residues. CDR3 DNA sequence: TGTGCCAGCTCACCGGGACAGGCAACTAATGAAAAACTGTTTTTT. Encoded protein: CASSPGQATNEKLFF.

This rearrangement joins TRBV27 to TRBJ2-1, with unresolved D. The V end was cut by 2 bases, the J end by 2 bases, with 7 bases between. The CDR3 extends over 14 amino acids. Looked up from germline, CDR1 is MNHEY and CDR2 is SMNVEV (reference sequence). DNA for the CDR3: TGTGCCAGCAGTTTAGGTCAGACCTACAATGAGCAGTTCTTC. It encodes CASSLGQTYNEQFF.

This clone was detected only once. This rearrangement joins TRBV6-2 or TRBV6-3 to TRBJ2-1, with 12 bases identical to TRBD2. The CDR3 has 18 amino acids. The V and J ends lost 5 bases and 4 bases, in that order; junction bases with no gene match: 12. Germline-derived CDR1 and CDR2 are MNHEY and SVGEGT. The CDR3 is CASSLQPGTSGWYNEQFF. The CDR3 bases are TGTGCCAGCAGTCTACAACCCGGGACTAGCGGGTGGTACAATGAGCAGTTCTTC.

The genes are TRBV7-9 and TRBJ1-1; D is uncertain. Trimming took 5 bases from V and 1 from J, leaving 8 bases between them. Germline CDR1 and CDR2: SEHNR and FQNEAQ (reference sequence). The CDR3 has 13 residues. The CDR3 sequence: CASSPSGNTEAFF. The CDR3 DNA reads TGTGCCAGCAGCCCATCCGGGAACACTGAAGCTTTCTTT. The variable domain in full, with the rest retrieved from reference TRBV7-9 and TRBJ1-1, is DTGVSQNPRHKITKRGQNVTFRCDPISEHNRLYWYRQTLGQGPEFLTYFQNEAQLEKSRLLSDRFSAERPKGSFSTLEIQRTEQGDSAMYLCASSPSGNTEAFFGQGTRLTVV.